The entry below describes one T cell receptor (beta chain). Its target is unknown. The CDR3 runs to 15 residues. Trimming took 4 bases from V and 4 from J; bases not matched to a gene: 5. CDR1 MDHEN and CDR2 SYDVKM come from the germline V gene. The source of the sample is a study of shared clonotypes between healthy human individuals. General study findings and limits: Naive CD4 clonotype sharing across four donors was around 5%. Generally, naive subsets came out with larger estimated richness than memory subsets.

Within Nashville, Tennessee resided all donors, each a Caucasian adult. Researchers divided each subset's genomic DNA evenly across several immunoSEQ plates. TCRdb's copy holds only in-frame clones and misses some; the assay was immunoSEQ multiplex PCR. Of hundreds of thousands of clones listed, about 97% are singletons. The sample taken for sequencing was memory CD8+ T cells sorted from blood. Subset of the sample: CD45RO+ cells pooled with CCR7-negative TemRA cells. The sequence came from a man aged 25 to 40 in good health. V gene TRBV28 combines with J gene TRBJ2-2; 8 bases map to TRBD1. CDR3 sequence (DNA): TGTGCCAGCAGTTCGGACAGGGCCCTCACCGGGGAGCTGTTTTTT. It is translated as CASSSDRALTGELFF.